This T cell receptor (beta chain) originates from a study of tumor-infiltrating lymphocytes in primary liver carcinoma (dated by TCRdb to 2015 to 2018). As for the study more broadly: The five patients, three men and two women aged 30 to 69 years, had hepatocellular carcinoma (four) or combined HCC and intrahepatic cholangiocarcinoma (one). Across five regions of each liver tumor, along with adjacent normal tissue and blood, the study brought together TCRbeta repertoire sequencing, expression microarrays and whole-exome sequencing. Samples yielded roughly 3.65 to 7.5 million productive TCRbeta reads; read depth did not differ significantly between tissue types. A total of around 35 specimens from 5 patients, comprising 25 or so tumor regions, 5 adjacent noncancerous liver tissues and 5 peripheral blood samples, were covered by TCRbeta repertoire sequencing. The five patients had tumors staged T1-T3 N0M0, with maximum diameters ranging from roughly 4 to 10 cm. Reproducibility between technical replicate repertoires was high, with correlation coefficients above 0.95 and mean shared-clone rates roughly 0.86. The paper as a whole reports these results and caveats: Consistent with antigen-driven expansion, pairs of tumor regions showed higher repertoire overlap (mean roughly 35%) than either tumor-adjacent pairs (around 17%) or tumor-blood pairs (around 14%). The top 250 clones accounted for a significantly greater share of the repertoire in tumors than in blood (p = 0.039). Only the TCR beta chain was sequenced, which likely underestimates true repertoire diversity because unpaired alpha chains were not captured. Bulk unsorted samples precluded comparing CD4+ and CD8+ T cell repertoires. With just five patients in the study, the authors point out that the findings should be validated in a larger study.

This clonotype was seen many times. This receptor's antigen is unknown. No much larger clonotype is one base removed from it; base qualities were not supplied. TCRbeta-specific cDNA was reverse-transcribed from roughly 500 ng total RNA using a constant-region primer and ProtoScript II reverse transcriptase. The TCRbeta libraries were prepared through three rounds of nested multiplex PCR following a slightly modified ARM-PCR procedure. Each of the first two PCR rounds ran for approximately 11 cycles and used multiplex TRBV1-TRBV30 forward primers together with a Cbeta reverse primer. Sample barcodes and Illumina adapters were added in a final 25-cycle PCR with Deep VentR polymerase. Amplicons of 200-500 bp were gel-purified with a QIAquick gel extraction kit before sequencing. An Illumina HiSeq 2500 was used to sequence the TCRbeta amplicons with 250-bp paired-end reads. The authors processed their data as follows. To recover full CDR3 sequences, reads were quality-trimmed using Trimmomatic v0.33 and paired reads were then merged using FLASH v1.2.11. V, D and J germline segments were assigned to the rearranged TCRbeta sequences using MiGEC v1.2.1b. Clonotype statistics, along with Shannon-Wiener diversity indices, were calculated using VDJtools v1.0.0. To reduce sampling bias, subsequent analyses other than the diversity analysis used only the 250 most abundant clonotypes in each sample. Starting from the raw public reads, TCRdb applied fastp trimming at Q25, assembled clones with MiXCR and retained in-frame beta chains. Each entry merges the rows of one CDR3 protein and shows their most common DNA and genes. TCRdb assigned the V and J calls; the authors' analysis was not used. Here the sample has 80,000 to 100,000 distinct CDR3 sequences; 68% occur a single time. Jointly, the top ten make up under 30% of the sample.

Total RNA and DNA were co-extracted without cell sorting from roughly 20-30 mg of bulk tissue using the AllPrep DNA/RNA mini kit. Surgical resection was performed in China between late 2015 and 2016 on about 5 patients with histopathologically diagnosed primary liver carcinoma. At the time of sampling, the patients were treatment-naive and had chronic HBV infection. Fresh tumor and adjacent tissue pieces were bisected, with one half stored in RNAlater at -80 degrees C and the other half sent for histology. Between the V and J ends, shortened by 4 bases and 1 base respectively, the junction contains 10 bases. CDR1 is given as MGHRA and CDR2 as YSYEKL, both from the germline V gene. Including cysteine and phenylalanine, the CDR3 has 14 amino acids. Here the CDR3 DNA is all that survives: 42 bases in frame from base 1.

The sequence links TRBV4-1 to TRBJ2-5, with the D gene uncertain. This TCR was recovered from a man aged 40-49 years with primary liver carcinoma and hepatitis B virus infection. Sequenced sample: tumor-adjacent normal liver tissue. The DNA sequence follows: TGCGCCAGCAGCCCCCCGGACGGCCAAGAGACCCAGTACTTC. The resulting protein is CASSPPDGQETQYF.